This T cell receptor (beta chain) emerged from a study of glioma-infiltrating T cells. Study-level findings and limits: Only very few CDR3 sequences appeared in both tissue and blood.

Note on this clonotype: Its antigen is unidentified.

Amplification of TCR alpha and beta CDR3 regions from RNA used iRepertoire nested multiplex PCR. Input was 100-400 ng of tissue mRNA or PBMC total RNA. In TCRdb, the multiplex PCR reads were re-called with MiXCR into one record per CDR3 protein. The sample yields around 180,000 distinct CDR3 sequences, more than 35% seen once. There are 13 residues in the CDR3. The receptor comes from a human donor with low-grade glioma or glioblastoma, undergoing nonglioma brain surgery, or in good health (not recorded which). The chain employs TRBV12-3 or TRBV12-4 and TRBJ2-3; D unclear. Sequenced material: glioma tissue, nonneoplastic brain tissue, or PBMCs (not recorded which). CDR3 residues: CANAIASTDTQYF. The CDR3, as DNA: TGTGCAAACGCGATTGCTAGCACAGATACGCAGTATTTT.